The present entry profiles one T cell receptor (beta chain) with its context. Clones were read by immunoSEQ multiplex PCR, and TCRdb kept only the in-frame ones, dropping some. The sample has around 200,000 clones, around 80% seen once. This CDR3 has 14 residues. Germline CDR1 is SGHAT and CDR2 is FQNNGV. The V end lost 3 bases, the J end lost 3 bases, and 10 bases lay between the germline ends. The data were taken from a study of blood T cell repertoires in COVID-19. J is TRBJ2-3 and V is TRBV11-2; TRBD1 is a possible D gene (6 bases). Sequenced material: peripheral blood. This receptor was taken from a man aged 25 to 45 with active or convalescent COVID-19. The chain's CDR3 is CASSFGRGTDTQYF. For the CDR3, the DNA is TGTGCCAGCAGCTTCGGCAGGGGAACAGATACGCAGTATTTT. The full variable domain, in which reference TRBV11-2 and TRBJ2-3 provide the parts outside the CDR3, is EAGVAQSPRYKIIEKRQSVAFWCNPISGHATLYWYQQILGQGPKLLIQFQNNGVVDDSQLPKDRFSAERLKGVDSTLKIQPAKLEDSAVYLCASSFGRGTDTQYFGPGTRLTVL.